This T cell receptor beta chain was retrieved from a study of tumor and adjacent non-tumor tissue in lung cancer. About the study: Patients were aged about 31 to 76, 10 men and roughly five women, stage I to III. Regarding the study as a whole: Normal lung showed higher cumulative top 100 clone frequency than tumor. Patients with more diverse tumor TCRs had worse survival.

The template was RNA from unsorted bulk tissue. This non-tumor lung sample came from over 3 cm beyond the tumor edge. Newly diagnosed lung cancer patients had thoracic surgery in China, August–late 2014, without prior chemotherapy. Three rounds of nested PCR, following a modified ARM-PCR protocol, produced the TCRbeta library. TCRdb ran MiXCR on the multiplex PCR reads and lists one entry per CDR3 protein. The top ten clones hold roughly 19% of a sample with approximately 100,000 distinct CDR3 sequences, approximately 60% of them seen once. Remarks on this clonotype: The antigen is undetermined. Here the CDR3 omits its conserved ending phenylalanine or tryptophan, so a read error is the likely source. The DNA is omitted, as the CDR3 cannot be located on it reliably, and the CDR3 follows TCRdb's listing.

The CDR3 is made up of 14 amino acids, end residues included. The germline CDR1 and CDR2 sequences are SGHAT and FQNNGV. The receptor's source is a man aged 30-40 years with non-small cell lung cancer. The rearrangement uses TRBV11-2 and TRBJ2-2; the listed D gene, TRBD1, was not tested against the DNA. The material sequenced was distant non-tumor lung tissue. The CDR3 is CASSWDMGTGELLV.